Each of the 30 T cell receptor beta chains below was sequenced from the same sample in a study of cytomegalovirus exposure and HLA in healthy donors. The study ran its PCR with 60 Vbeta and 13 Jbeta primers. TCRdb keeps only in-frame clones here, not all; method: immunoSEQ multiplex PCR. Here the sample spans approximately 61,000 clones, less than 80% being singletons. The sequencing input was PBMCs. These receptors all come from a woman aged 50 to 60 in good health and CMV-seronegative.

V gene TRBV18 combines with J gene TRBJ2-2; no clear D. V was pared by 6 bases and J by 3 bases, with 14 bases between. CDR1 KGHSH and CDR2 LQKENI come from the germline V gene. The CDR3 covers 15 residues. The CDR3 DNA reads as TGTGCCAGCTCCCCTTCGGCAGGTTACACCGGGGAGCTGTTTTTT. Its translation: CASSPSAGYTGELFF.

CDR3 sequence reads: CASRATGKEGYTF. CDR3 in DNA: TGTGCCAGCAGGGCCACAGGGAAAGAGGGCTACACCTTC. The gene calls are TRBV6-1 and TRBJ1-2, with D maybe TRBD1 (6 bases). In germline, CDR1 is MNHNS, CDR2 SASEGT. The CDR3 has 13 amino acids. V lost 6 bases and J 8 bases, leaving 16 bases between the germline ends.

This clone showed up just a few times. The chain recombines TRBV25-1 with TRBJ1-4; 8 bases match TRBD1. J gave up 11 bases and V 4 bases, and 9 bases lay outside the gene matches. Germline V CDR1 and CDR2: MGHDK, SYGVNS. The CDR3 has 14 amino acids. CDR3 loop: CASSVDRDALKLFF. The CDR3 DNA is TGTGCCAGCAGTGTGGACAGGGACGCTCTGAAACTGTTTTTT.

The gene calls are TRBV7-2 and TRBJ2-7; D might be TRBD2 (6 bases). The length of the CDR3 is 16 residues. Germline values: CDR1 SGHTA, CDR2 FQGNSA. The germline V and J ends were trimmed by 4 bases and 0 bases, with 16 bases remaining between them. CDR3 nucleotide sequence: TGTGCCAGCAGCTACTTAACCGGGACTGGCTCCTACGAGCAGTACTTC. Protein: CASSYLTGTGSYEQYF. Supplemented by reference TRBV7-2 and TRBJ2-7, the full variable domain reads GAGVSQSPSNKVTEKGKDVELRCDPISGHTALYWYRQSLGQGLEFLIYFQGNSAPDKSGLPSDRFSAERTGGSVSTLTIQRTQQEDSAVYLCASSYLTGTGSYEQYFGPGTRLTVT.

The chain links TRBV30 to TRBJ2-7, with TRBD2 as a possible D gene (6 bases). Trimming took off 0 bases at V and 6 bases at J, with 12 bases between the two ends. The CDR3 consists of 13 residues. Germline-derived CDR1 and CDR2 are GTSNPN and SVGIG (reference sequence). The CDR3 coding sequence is TGTGCCTGGAGTGTCGGAGGGCGCCTCGAGCAGTACTTC. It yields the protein CAWSVGGRLEQYF.

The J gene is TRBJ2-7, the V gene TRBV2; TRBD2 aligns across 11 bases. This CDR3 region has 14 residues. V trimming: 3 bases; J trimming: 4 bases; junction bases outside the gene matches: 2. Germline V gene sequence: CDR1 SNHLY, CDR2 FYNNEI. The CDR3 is CASSDRTSGYEQYF. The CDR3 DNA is TGTGCCAGCAGTGACAGGACTAGCGGGTACGAGCAGTACTTC.

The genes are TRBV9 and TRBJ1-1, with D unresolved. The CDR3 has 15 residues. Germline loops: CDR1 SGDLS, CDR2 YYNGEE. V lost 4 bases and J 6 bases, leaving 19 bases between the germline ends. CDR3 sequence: CASSPPLGPTAEAFF. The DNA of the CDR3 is TGTGCCAGCAGCCCGCCGCTGGGCCCAACGGCTGAAGCTTTCTTT.

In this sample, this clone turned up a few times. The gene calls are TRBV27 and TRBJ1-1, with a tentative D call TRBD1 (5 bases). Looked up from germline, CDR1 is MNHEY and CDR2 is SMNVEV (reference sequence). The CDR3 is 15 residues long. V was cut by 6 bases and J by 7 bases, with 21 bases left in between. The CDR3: CASSRTGRTGGEAFF. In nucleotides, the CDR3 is TGTGCCAGCAGCCGTACCGGACGAACGGGGGGTGAAGCTTTCTTT.

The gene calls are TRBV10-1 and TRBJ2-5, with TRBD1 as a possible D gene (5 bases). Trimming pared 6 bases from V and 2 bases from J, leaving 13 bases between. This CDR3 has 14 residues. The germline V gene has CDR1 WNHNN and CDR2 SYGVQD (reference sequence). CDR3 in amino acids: CASSLGADQETQYF. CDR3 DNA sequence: TGCGCCAGCAGCCTAGGGGCAGATCAAGAGACCCAGTACTTC.

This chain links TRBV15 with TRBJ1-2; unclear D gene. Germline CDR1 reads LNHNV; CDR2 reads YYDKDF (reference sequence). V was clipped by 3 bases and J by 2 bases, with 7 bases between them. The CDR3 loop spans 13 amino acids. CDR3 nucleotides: TGTGCCACCAGCAGTGACACCAACTATGGCTACACCTTC. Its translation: CATSSDTNYGYTF.

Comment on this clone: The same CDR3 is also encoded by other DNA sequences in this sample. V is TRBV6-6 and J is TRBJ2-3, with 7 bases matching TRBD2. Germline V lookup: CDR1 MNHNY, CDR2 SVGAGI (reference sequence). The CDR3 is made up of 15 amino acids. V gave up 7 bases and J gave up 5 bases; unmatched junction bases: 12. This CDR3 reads CASTGGSGNQDTQYF. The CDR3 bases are TGTGCCAGCACGGGGGGTAGTGGGAACCAAGATACGCAGTATTTT.

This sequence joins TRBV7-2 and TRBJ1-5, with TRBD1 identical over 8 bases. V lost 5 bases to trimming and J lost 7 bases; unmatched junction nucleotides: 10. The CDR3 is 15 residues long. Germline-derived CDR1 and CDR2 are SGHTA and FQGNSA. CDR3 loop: CASSPSGRGLQPQHF. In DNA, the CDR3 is TGTGCCAGCAGCCCGTCGGGCAGGGGGCTGCAGCCCCAGCATTTT.

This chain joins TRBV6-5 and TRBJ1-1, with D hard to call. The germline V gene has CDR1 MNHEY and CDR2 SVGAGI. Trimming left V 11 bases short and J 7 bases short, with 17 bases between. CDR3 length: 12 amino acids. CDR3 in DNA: TGTGCCGCCAGGTTAAAATTCGGTGAAGCTTTCTTT. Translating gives CAARLKFGEAFF.

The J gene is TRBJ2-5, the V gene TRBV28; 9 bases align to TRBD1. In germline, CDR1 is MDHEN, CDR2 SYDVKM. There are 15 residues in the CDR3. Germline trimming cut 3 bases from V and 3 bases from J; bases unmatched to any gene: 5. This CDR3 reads CASSFMGQGKETQYF. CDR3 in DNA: TGTGCCAGCAGTTTCATGGGACAGGGAAAAGAGACCCAGTACTTC. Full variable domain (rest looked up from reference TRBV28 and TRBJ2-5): DVKVTQSSRYLVKRTGEKVFLECVQDMDHENMFWYRQDPGLGLRLIYFSYDVKMKEKGDIPEGYSVSREKKERFSLILESASTNQTSMYLCASSFMGQGKETQYFGPGTRLLVL.

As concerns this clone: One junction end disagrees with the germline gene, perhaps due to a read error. CDR3 loop: CASGLEIVGMNF. CDR3 in DNA: TGTGCTAGTGGTTTAGAGATCGTCGGTATGAATTTT. The V gene is TRBV12-5, the J gene TRBJ2-3; D gene uncertain. Germline CDR1 and CDR2: LGHNT and FRNRAP. The CDR3 runs to 12 residues.

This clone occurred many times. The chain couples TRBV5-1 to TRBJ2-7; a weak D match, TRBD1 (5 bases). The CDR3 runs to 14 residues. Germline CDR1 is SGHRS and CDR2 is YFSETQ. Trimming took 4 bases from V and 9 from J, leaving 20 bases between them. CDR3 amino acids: CASSADRNYDGQYF. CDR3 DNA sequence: TGCGCCAGCAGCGCTGACAGAAATTACGACGGGCAGTACTTC.

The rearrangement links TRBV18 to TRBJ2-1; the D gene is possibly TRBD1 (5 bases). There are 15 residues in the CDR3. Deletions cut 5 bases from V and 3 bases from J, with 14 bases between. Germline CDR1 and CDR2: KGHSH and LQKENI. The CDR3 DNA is TGTGCCAGCTCAGCCGGACACGATAACTACAATGAGCAGTTCTTC. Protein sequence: CASSAGHDNYNEQFF.

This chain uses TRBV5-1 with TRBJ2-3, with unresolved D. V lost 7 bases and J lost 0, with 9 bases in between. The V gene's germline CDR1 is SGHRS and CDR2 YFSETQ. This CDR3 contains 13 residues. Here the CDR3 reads CASYQTSTDTQYF. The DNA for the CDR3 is TGCGCCAGCTATCAGACTAGCACAGATACGCAGTATTTT.

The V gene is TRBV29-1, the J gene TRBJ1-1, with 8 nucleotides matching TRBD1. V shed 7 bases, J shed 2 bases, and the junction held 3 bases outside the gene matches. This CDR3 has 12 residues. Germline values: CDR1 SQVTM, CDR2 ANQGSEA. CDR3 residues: CSGQGPNTEAFF. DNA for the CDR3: TGCAGCGGACAGGGGCCAAACACTGAAGCTTTCTTT.

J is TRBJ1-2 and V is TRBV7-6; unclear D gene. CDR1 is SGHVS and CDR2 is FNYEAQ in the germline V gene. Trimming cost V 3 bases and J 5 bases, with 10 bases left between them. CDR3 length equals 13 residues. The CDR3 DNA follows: TGTGCCAGCAGCTTGGACGAGGGATATGGCTACACCTTC. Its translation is CASSLDEGYGYTF.

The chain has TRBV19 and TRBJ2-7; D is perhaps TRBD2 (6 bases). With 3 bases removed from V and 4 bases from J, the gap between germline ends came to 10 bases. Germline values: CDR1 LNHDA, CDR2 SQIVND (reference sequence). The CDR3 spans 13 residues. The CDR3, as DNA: TGTGCCAGTAGTATCCGGGACTCTTACGAGCAGTACTTC. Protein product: CASSIRDSYEQYF.

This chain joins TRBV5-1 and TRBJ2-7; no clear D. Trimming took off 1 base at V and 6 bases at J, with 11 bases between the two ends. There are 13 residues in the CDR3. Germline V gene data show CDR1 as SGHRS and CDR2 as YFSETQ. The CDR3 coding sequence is TGCGCCAGCAGCTTGATCCCCTCAGGCGAGCAGTACTTC. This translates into CASSLIPSGEQYF.

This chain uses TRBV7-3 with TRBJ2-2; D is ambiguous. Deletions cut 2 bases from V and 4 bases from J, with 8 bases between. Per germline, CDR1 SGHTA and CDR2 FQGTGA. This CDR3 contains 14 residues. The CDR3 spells CASSLYSSTGELFF. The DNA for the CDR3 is TGTGCCAGCAGCTTATATAGCAGCACCGGGGAGCTGTTTTTT.

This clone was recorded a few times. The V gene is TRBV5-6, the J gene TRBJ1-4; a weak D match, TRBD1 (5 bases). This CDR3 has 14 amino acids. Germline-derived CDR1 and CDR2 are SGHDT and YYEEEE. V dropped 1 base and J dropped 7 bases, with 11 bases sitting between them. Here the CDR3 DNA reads TGTGCCAGCAGCTTGCCGGGGGAAGTTGAAAAACTGTTTTTT. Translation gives CASSLPGEVEKLFF. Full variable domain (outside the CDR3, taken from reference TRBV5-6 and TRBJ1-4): DAGVTQSPTHLIKTRGQQVTLRCSPKSGHDTVSWYQQALGQGPQFIFQYYEEEERQRGNFPDRFSGHQFPNYSSELNVNALLLGDSALYLCASSLPGEVEKLFFGSGTQLSVL.

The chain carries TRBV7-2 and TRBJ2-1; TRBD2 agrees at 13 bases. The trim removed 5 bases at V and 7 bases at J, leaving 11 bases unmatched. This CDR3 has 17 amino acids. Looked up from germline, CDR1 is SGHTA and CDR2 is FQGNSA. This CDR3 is CASSRGTSGVLRNEQFF. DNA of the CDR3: TGTGCCAGCAGCCGAGGGACTAGCGGGGTTCTGCGGAATGAGCAGTTCTTC.

CDR3 sequence (DNA): TGTGCCAGCAGCGGGCCCGGGAAGGGTGGGTATGGCTACACCTTC. It specifies CASSGPGKGGYGYTF. The chain combines TRBV9 with TRBJ1-2, with D unresolved. The germline gives CDR1 SGDLS, CDR2 YYNGEE. CDR3 length: 15 residues. Trimming left V 3 bases short and J 5 bases short, with 17 bases between.

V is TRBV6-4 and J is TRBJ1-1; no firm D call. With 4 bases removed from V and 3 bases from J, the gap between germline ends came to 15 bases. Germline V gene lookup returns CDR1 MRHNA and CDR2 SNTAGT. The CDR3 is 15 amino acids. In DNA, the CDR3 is TGTGCCAGCAGTGTATCGTTTACGGGGTACACTGAAGCTTTCTTT. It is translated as CASSVSFTGYTEAFF.

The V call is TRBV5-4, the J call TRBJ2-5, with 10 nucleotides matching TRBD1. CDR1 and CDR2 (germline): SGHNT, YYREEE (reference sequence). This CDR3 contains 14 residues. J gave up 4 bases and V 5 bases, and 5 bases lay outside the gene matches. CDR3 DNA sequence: TGTGCCAGCAGTTGGGACAGGGGAACAGAGACCCAGTACTTC. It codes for CASSWDRGTETQYF.

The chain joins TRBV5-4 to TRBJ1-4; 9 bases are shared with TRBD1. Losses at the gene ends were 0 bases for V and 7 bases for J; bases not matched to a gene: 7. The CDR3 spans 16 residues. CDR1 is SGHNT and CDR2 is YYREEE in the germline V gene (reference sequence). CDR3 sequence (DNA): TGTGCCAGCAGCTTGGAACCGGGACAGGGAAGTGAAAAACTGTTTTTT. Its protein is CASSLEPGQGSEKLFF.

CDR3 sequence reads: CASSLDRGAEAFF. CDR3 nucleotide sequence: TGTGCCAGCAGCTTGGACAGGGGGGCTGAAGCTTTCTTT. The chain links TRBV5-4 to TRBJ1-1; 8 bases are shared with TRBD1. Trimming removed 0 bases from V and 6 bases from J; junction bases left unmatched: 1. The CDR3 runs to 13 residues. In germline, CDR1 is SGHNT, CDR2 YYREEE (reference sequence).